This TCR beta chain comes out of a study of T cell repertoires in cytomegalovirus infection. Germline loops: CDR1 MGHRA, CDR2 YSYEKL. CDR3 length equals 15 residues. Trimming took 0 bases from V and 5 from J, leaving 10 bases between them. Each CDR3 protein gets one entry after TCRdb re-called the reads with MiXCR. There are 680,000 or so distinct CDR3 sequences in the sample; about 30% occur only once, and about 20% lies in the top ten. Study-wide points: Adding up the frequency of public TCR beta families identified people who carried CMV plus the relevant HLA.

In its sample, this clonotype was seen a few times. The antigen remains undetermined. This clonotype was sampled from a human donor in good health (CMV status not recorded). Some clones in this sample may be carry-over from other donors' samples. The chain couples TRBV4-1 to TRBJ2-2; D gene uncertain. The material was cultured PBMCs, obtained from culture after CMV antigen stimulation. CDR3 sequence: CASSQEMAQTGELFF. CDR3 DNA: TGCGCCAGCAGCCAAGAGATGGCACAGACCGGGGAGCTGTTTTTT.